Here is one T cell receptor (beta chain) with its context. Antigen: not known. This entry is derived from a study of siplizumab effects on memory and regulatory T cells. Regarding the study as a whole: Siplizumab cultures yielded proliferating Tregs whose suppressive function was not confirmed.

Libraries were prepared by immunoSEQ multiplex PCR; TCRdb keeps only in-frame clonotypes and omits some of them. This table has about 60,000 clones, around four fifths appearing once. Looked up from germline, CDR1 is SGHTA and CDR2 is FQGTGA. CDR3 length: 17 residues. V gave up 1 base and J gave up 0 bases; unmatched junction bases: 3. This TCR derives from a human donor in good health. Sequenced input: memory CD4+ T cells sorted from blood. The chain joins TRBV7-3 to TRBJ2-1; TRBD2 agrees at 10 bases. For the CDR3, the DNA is TGTGCCAGCAGCTTAAGCCCTAGCGGGAGCTCCTACAATGAGCAGTTCTTC. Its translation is CASSLSPSGSSYNEQFF.